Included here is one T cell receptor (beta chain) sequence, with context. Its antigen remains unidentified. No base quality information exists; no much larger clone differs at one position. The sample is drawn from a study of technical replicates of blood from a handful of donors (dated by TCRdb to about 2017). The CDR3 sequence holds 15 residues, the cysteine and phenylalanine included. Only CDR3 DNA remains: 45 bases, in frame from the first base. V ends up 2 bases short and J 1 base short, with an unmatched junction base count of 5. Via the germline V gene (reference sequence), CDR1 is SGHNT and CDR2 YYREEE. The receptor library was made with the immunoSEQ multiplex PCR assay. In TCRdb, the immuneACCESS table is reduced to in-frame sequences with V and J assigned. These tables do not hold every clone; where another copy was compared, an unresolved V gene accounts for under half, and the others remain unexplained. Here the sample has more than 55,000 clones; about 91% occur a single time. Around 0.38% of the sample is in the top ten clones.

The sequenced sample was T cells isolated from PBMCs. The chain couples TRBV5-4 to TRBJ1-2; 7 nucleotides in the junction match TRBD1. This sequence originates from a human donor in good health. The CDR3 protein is CASSLPGQLNYGYTF. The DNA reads TGTGCCAGCAGCTTACCGGGACAGCTTAACTATGGCTACACCTTC.